The clone carrying this TCR beta chain was counted between two and nine times. Its target is not known. Between the trimmed V and J ends, which lost 1 base and 2 bases, there was a span of 14 bases. This CDR3 is built from 16 residues. Germline V gene data show CDR1 as SGHNT and CDR2 as YYREEE (reference sequence). Every isolated RNA sample was fully reverse transcribed, so sequencing captured expressed TCRB transcripts. Repertoires were generated with immunoSEQ multiplex PCR, while TCRdb's copy carries only in-frame clones and drops some. The repertoire consists of some 400,000 clones, with roughly 16% occurring once and the leading ten covering 0.019%. These data come from a study of beta chain features in type 1 diabetes. Points from the study as a whole: Lower insertion and higher deletion counts appeared at VDJ junctions in type 1 diabetes patients.

Sequenced: naive CD4+ T cells from blood. The receptor was derived from a woman in her late teens or twenties in good health. The V gene is TRBV5-4, the J gene TRBJ2-3; the D gene is possibly TRBD2 (5 bases). The CDR3 protein is CASSLQAAITTDTQYF. The CDR3, as DNA: TGTGCCAGCAGCTTGCAAGCGGCCATCACCACAGATACGCAGTATTTT. Full variable domain (outside the CDR3, taken from reference TRBV5-4 and TRBJ2-3): ETGVTQSPTHLIKTRGQQVTLRCSSQSGHNTVSWYQQALGQGPQFIFQYYREEENGRGNFPPRFSGLQFPNYSSELNVNALELDDSALYLCASSLQAAITTDTQYFGPGTRLTVL.